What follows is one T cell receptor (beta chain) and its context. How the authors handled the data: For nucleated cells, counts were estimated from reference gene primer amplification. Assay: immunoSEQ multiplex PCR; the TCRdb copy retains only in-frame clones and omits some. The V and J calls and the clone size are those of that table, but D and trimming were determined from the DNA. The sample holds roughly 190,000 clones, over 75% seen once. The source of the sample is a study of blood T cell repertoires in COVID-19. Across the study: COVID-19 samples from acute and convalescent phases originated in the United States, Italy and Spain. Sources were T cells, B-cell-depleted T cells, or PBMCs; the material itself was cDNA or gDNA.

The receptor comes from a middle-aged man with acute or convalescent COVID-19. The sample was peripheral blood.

The CDR3 DNA is TGCGCCAGCACCTCGGGCAGGGGAGCCACTGAAGCTTTCTTT. Amino acids: CASTSGRGATEAFF. The rearrangement joins TRBV10-1 to TRBJ1-1; weak D call: TRBD1 (6 bases). The germline CDR1 and CDR2 sequences are WNHNN and SYGVQD (reference sequence). This CDR3 spans 14 amino acids. Trimming removed 7 bases from V and 4 bases from J, with 16 bases in between.